This T cell receptor (beta chain) was identified in a study of human T cells and chemical hapten exposure. The wider study: All patients underwent weekly scalp dosing with diphenylcyclopropenone for the full approximately 25-week study. Patients, largely female, had alopecia areata, totalis or universalis.

TCRdb used MiXCR to reprocess the RACE reads, holding one entry per CDR3 protein. Here the sample spans just over 95,000 distinct CDR3 sequences, 27% being singletons. Time point specified: patch test 3, about 24 weeks after DPC sensitization. Treatment indicated: therapeutic diphenylcyclopropenone sensitization with weekly scalp DPC. The authors' total RNA extraction used unfractionated whole blood. Trimming took 3 bases from V and 3 from J; bases not matched to a gene: 5. Germline V gives CDR1 LGHNA, CDR2 YSLEER. The CDR3 has 16 amino acids. The receptor comes from a man in his forties with alopecia areata. Some clones in this sample may be carry-over from other donors' samples. This chain uses TRBV4-3 with TRBJ2-7; 13 bases agree with TRBD2. The material sequenced was whole blood, taken in connection with sensitization to the hapten diphenylcyclopropenone (DPC). CDR3 in DNA: TGCGCCAGCAGCCATTGGGGACTAGCGGGAAACTACGAGCAGTACTTC. It codes for CASSHWGLAGNYEQYF.